These 19 T cell receptor beta chains were sequenced from one sample in a study of blood T cell repertoires in COVID-19. Some clones are missing from TCRdb's copy, which holds only in-frame ones; the method was immunoSEQ multiplex PCR. The sample shows some 200,000 clones, about 88% of them seen only once. The sequenced sample consisted of PBMCs or T cells enriched from blood (not recorded which). The receptors stem from a woman aged 25 to 45 who had recovered from COVID-19.

The chain carries TRBV5-4 and TRBJ2-1; D is undetermined. V shed 3 bases and J shed 5 bases, with 6 bases lying between them. Per the germline V gene, CDR1 is SGHNT and CDR2 is YYREEE (reference sequence). The CDR3 is 12 amino acids. CDR3 in amino acids: CASSYSNNEQFF. In DNA form, the CDR3 reads TGTGCCAGCAGCTATTCTAACAATGAGCAGTTCTTC.

This rearrangement joins TRBV5-1 to TRBJ1-2; D remains unclear. CDR1 SGHRS and CDR2 YFSETQ come from the germline V gene. V lost 4 bases and J lost 1, with 14 bases in between. This CDR3 region has 15 residues. CDR3 nucleotide sequence: TGCGCCAGCAGCCCCGGTAGCATCCTTAACTATGGCTACACCTTC. Its protein product is CASSPGSILNYGYTF.

The chain employs TRBV7-9 and TRBJ2-7; weak D call: TRBD1 (5 bases). The V end was cut by 5 bases, the J end by 0 bases, with 20 bases between. The CDR3 length is 17 residues. In germline, CDR1 is SEHNR, CDR2 FQNEAQ (reference sequence). The CDR3 DNA reads as TGTGCCAGCAGCCGTGATACGAAACAGGCTAGCTCCTACGAGCAGTACTTC. Encoded protein: CASSRDTKQASSYEQYF.

This clone was seen a single time. The J gene is TRBJ2-1, the V gene TRBV12-3 or TRBV12-4, with TRBD1 matching over 10 bases. V lost 7 bases to trimming and J lost 15 bases; unmatched junction nucleotides: 6. This CDR3 is 11 amino acids long. CDR3 DNA sequence: TGTGCCAGCACCCCGGGACAGGGGATGTTCTTC. Protein sequence: CASTPGQGMFF.

This clone was picked up one time. The chain's CDR3 is CASSGRDTENSPLHF. The CDR3 DNA is TGTGCCAGCAGCGGACGGGACACAGAAAATTCACCCCTCCACTTT. This chain connects TRBV7-8 to TRBJ1-6; TRBD1 is a possible D gene (6 bases). Deletions cut 5 bases from V and 7 bases from J, with 15 bases between. The germline CDR1 and CDR2 sequences are SGHVS and FQNEAQ. The CDR3 length is 15 residues. Drawing the rest from reference TRBV7-8 and TRBJ1-6, the complete variable domain is GAGVSQSPRYKVAKRGQDVALRCDPISGHVSLFWYQQALGQGPEFLTYFQNEAQLDKSGLPSDRFFAERPEGSVSTLKIQRTQQEDSAVYLCASSGRDTENSPLHFGNGTRLTVT.

V and J are TRBV27 and TRBJ2-7, with 9 positions matching TRBD1. CDR3 length: 15 residues. Germline trimming cut 5 bases from V and 4 bases from J; bases unmatched to any gene: 9. Germline-derived CDR1 and CDR2 are MNHEY and SMNVEV (reference sequence). CDR3 loop: CASSLRTGAVYEQYF. CDR3 nucleotides: TGTGCCAGCAGTCTCCGGACAGGGGCGGTTTACGAGCAGTACTTC.

The rearrangement links TRBV2 to TRBJ2-7; TRBD2 matches at 9 bases. This CDR3 is 15 amino acids long. Germline loops: CDR1 SNHLY, CDR2 FYNNEI. After removal of 2 bases from V and 4 bases from J, the junction contained 6 bases not matched to a gene. CDR3 nucleotides: TGTGCCAGCAGTGAATCCCGCGGGGGGGCTTACGAGCAGTACTTC. This encodes CASSESRGGAYEQYF.

This clone was recorded once. V usage is TRBV10-3 and J usage is TRBJ2-3, with D tentatively TRBD1 (6 bases). CDR3 length: 15 residues. Between the trimmed V and J ends, which lost 4 bases and 0 bases, there was a span of 11 bases. The germline CDR1 and CDR2 sequences are ENHRY and SYGVKD. The CDR3 DNA follows: TGTGCCATCAGTGCTGGGACACCTAGCACAGATACGCAGTATTTT. This encodes CAISAGTPSTDTQYF.

This chain uses TRBV5-8 with TRBJ1-1, with D unresolved. Germline V CDR1 and CDR2: SGHTS, YDEGEE. V dropped 1 base and J dropped 11 bases, with 12 bases sitting between them. This CDR3 has 12 amino acids. The CDR3 reads CASSLNGPAAFF. DNA for the CDR3: TGTGCCAGCAGCTTGAATGGCCCCGCCGCTTTCTTT. Looking up the rest from reference TRBV5-8 and TRBJ1-1 gives the full variable domain: EAGVTQSPTHLIKTRGQQATLRCSPISGHTSVYWYQQALGLGLQFLLWYDEGEERNRGNFPPRFSGRQFPNYSSELNVNALELEDSALYLCASSLNGPAAFFGQGTRLTVV.

This chain connects TRBV11-2 to TRBJ2-2; D is unclear. Trimming took off 4 bases at V and 6 bases at J, with 9 bases between the two ends. The CDR3 spans 13 residues. Germline V gives CDR1 SGHAT, CDR2 FQNNGV. The CDR3, as DNA: TGTGCCAGCAGCTCCGACACGGCCGGGGAGCTGTTTTTT. This encodes CASSSDTAGELFF.

The chain links TRBV13 to TRBJ1-1, with 7 bases fitting TRBD1. Per the germline V gene, CDR1 is PRHDT and CDR2 is FYEKMQ (reference sequence). With 3 bases clipped from V and 0 bases from J, the junction kept 10 bases outside the gene matches. The CDR3 is 17 amino acids. CDR3 residues: CASSFPQIQGMNTEAFF. DNA of the CDR3: TGTGCCAGCAGCTTTCCCCAAATACAGGGGATGAACACTGAAGCTTTCTTT.

This sequence joins TRBV3-1 (or the pseudogene TRBV3-2) and TRBJ1-1; D gene ambiguous. In germline, CDR1 is LGHDT, CDR2 YNNKEL (reference sequence). Deletions cut 0 bases from V and 3 bases from J, with 8 bases between. CDR3 length equals 14 residues. CDR3 in amino acids: CASSQERGYTEAFF. The CDR3 DNA is TGTGCCAGCAGCCAAGAACGCGGGTACACTGAAGCTTTCTTT.

This chain links TRBV7-3 with TRBJ1-1, with D unresolved. The CDR3 covers 13 residues. The V and J ends lost 2 bases and 5 bases respectively, with 9 bases between them. The germline V gene encodes CDR1 SGHTA and CDR2 FQGTGA. The CDR3 region is CASSLVAGTEAFF. The CDR3 DNA sequence: TGTGCCAGCAGCTTAGTTGCCGGGACTGAAGCTTTCTTT.

This clone was seen just once. This chain links TRBV2 with TRBJ2-5; the match to TRBD1 covers 8 bases. This CDR3 is built from 14 residues. V lost 11 bases, J lost 2 bases, and 10 bases stayed unmatched. CDR1 is SNHLY and CDR2 is FYNNEI in the germline V gene. CDR3 region: CASRQGTAQETQYF. The CDR3 DNA follows: TGTGCCTCCCGACAGGGGACAGCACAAGAGACCCAGTACTTC.

Details on this clone: The junction and the germline gene differ at one end; a read error may be behind it. The rearrangement joins TRBV6-5 to TRBJ1-6; D might be TRBD1 (6 bases). The CDR3 loop spans 14 amino acids. Looked up from germline, CDR1 is MNHEY and CDR2 is SVGAGI. This chain's CDR3 is CASNYRAGESPLHF. CDR3 nucleotide sequence: TGTGCCAGCAATTACAGGGCAGGGGAGTCACCCCTCCACTTT.

The genes are TRBV7-9 and TRBJ1-1; D may be TRBD1 (5 bases). Germline V gene sequence: CDR1 SEHNR, CDR2 FQNEAQ (reference sequence). V was pared by 5 bases and J by 6 bases, with 10 bases between. The CDR3 sequence is 12 residues long. CDR3 nucleotide sequence: TGTGCCAGCAGCCTGACAGTCCCTGAAGCTTTCTTT. This codes for CASSLTVPEAFF.

The chain couples TRBV6-5 to TRBJ2-7; 9 positions agree with TRBD2. Germline CDR1 reads MNHEY; CDR2 reads SVGAGI. This CDR3 has 14 residues. J gave up 4 bases and V 7 bases, and 8 bases lay outside the gene matches. CDR3 region: CASTRIAGAYEQYF. The DNA of the CDR3 is TGTGCCAGCACCAGAATAGCGGGGGCATACGAGCAGTACTTC.

The V and J genes are TRBV18 and TRBJ1-6; 7 bases map to TRBD1. Per germline, CDR1 KGHSH and CDR2 LQKENI. CDR3 length: 13 residues. The trim removed 6 bases at V and 8 bases at J, leaving 4 bases unmatched. The chain's CDR3 is CASSRTGDSPLHF. The CDR3 DNA reads as TGTGCCAGCTCCCGGACAGGTGATTCACCCCTCCACTTT.

The V call is TRBV9, the J call TRBJ1-3; no firm D call. CDR1 is SGDLS, CDR2 YYNGEE, per germline. V gave up 0 bases and J gave up 2 bases, with 12 bases separating them. The CDR3 is 16 residues long. CDR3 residues: CASSVDLGFTGNTIYF. DNA of the CDR3: TGTGCCAGCAGCGTAGATCTGGGCTTCACTGGAAACACCATATATTTT.